This T cell receptor (beta chain) emerged from a study of blood T cell repertoires in COVID-19. Whole-study context: Samples came from the United States, Italy and Spain, spanning acute and convalescent COVID-19.

Assay: immunoSEQ multiplex PCR; the TCRdb copy retains only in-frame clones and omits some. Of over 200,000 clones in the sample, under 90% were seen once. Individuals aged roughly 18 to 95 years were recruited from around 22 US areas. Germline V lookup: CDR1 MRHNA, CDR2 SNTAGT. The trim removed 3 bases at V and 14 bases at J, leaving 9 bases unmatched. This CDR3 has 15 amino acids. The V and J genes are TRBV6-4 and TRBJ2-1; 14 bases line up with TRBD2. The TCR sequence derives from a man in his late teens or twenties who had recovered from COVID-19. The sequencing sample was made of PBMCs or T cells enriched from blood (not recorded which). CDR3: CASSESGTSGGWKFF. Written as DNA, the CDR3 is TGTGCCAGCAGTGAATCCGGGACTAGCGGGGGATGGAAGTTCTTC.